The clone carrying this TCR beta chain was seen repeatedly, ten times or more. Its antigen remains unknown. Being off target in a library aimed at alpha chains, this beta chain has a size of little meaning. TCRdb used MiXCR to reprocess the 5' RACE reads, holding one entry per CDR3 protein. The sample has 18,000 or so distinct CDR3 sequences, approximately 10% seen once. These data originate in a study of spatial heterogeneity in lung cancer. Study details: Detection of beta-chain sequences consistently exceeded that of alpha-chain sequences. Study-wide points: Ubiquitous and regional nonsynonymous mutations were tracked by counts of ubiquitous and regional expanded TCRs, respectively. Tumor mutation counts were tracked by expanded intratumoral alpha and beta TCR counts.

The CDR3 is 15 residues long. Per germline, CDR1 MDHEN and CDR2 SYDVKM. Trimming cost V 5 bases and J 3 bases; bases outside gene matches: 8. Time point: sample taken at primary tumor resection. The TCR sequence derives from a female donor with early-stage non-small cell lung cancer. The rearrangement links TRBV28 to TRBJ2-7; 9 bases map to TRBD2. This sample comprised lung tumor tissue, obtained at surgery. CDR3 in amino acids: CASSPRRGGLYEQYF. CDR3 coding DNA: TGTGCCAGCAGTCCGCGGCGGGGGGGCCTCTACGAGCAGTACTTC. The whole variable domain, filled in from reference TRBV28 and TRBJ2-7, reads DVKVTQSSRYLVKRTGEKVFLECVQDMDHENMFWYRQDPGLGLRLIYFSYDVKMKEKGDIPEGYSVSREKKERFSLILESASTNQTSMYLCASSPRRGGLYEQYFGPGTRLTVT.